This T cell receptor (beta chain) was captured by sequencing in a study of T cells after yellow fever vaccination. The CDR3 has 16 amino acids. Trimming left V 2 bases short and J 3 bases short, with 14 bases between. TCRdb used MiXCR to reprocess the 5' RACE reads, holding one entry per CDR3 protein. There are some 500,000 distinct CDR3 sequences in the sample; roughly 13% occur only once, and more than 12% lies in the top ten. The source is a man younger than 45 who received the YFV17D yellow fever vaccine. The genes are TRBV12-3 or TRBV12-4 and TRBJ1-5; possible D gene TRBD1, 6 bases. The material sequenced was PBMCs, taken on the day of the yellow fever booster vaccination. Here the CDR3 reads CASSLTPTGFNQPQHF. DNA for the CDR3: TGTGCCAGCAGTTTAACCCCCACAGGGTTCAATCAGCCCCAGCATTTT.